The text below deals with one T cell receptor (beta chain). At one end, the junction sequence differs from germline, possibly due to a read error. This sample stems from a study of control samples from healthy donors and cancer patients. This CDR3 comprises 14 residues. Germline lookup yields CDR1 GTSNPN and CDR2 SVGIG (reference sequence). Clones were read by immunoSEQ multiplex PCR, and TCRdb kept only the in-frame ones, dropping some. This repertoire shows 100,000 to 150,000 clones, 85% to 95% found once; its top ten account for 0.55% to 0.6%. The chain employs TRBV30 and TRBJ1-6, with D hard to call. The sequence derives from a man older than 75 with head and neck cancer. Sequenced: PBMCs. CDR3 sequence: CAWTGTGIISPLHF. CDR3 sequence (DNA): TGTGCTTGGACCGGCACTGGTATAATCTCACCCCTCCACTTT.